Listed below are T cell receptor beta chains from one sample, sequenced in a study of T-cell memory formation after mild COVID-19. TCRdb ran MiXCR on the 5' RACE reads and lists one entry per CDR3 protein. This sample has more than 200,000 distinct CDR3 sequences, with roughly 17% found just once. The sample was PBMCs or a T cell subset sorted from them (not recorded which). The receptors shown here come from a man between 18 and 35 years old who had mild COVID-19 (a few samples of this study predate the infection). Cell type and time point are not known. Each CDR3 is given with its conserved first and last residue. A D gene is named only where the DNA matches it firmly. Where a row states a size, it is once, few, many or the class of an expanded clone; other rows omit it.

TRBV20-1	-	TRBJ1-1	few	TGCAGTGCTAGGGAAGGGGGGAACACTGAAGCTTTCTTT	CSAREGGNTEAFF
TRBV6-5	TRBD1	TRBJ2-7	-	TGTGCCAGCAGTTACTCGACAGGGAGATACGAGCAGTACTTC	CASSYSTGRYEQYF
TRBV11-2	-	TRBJ2-1	-	TGTGCCAGCAGATATCCGGGACAAAGGGCCAATGAGCAGTTCTTC	CASRYPGQRANEQFF
TRBV19	-	TRBJ1-4	-	TGTGCCAGTAAAGTGGACGCCAACCAGGGGAACTGTTTTTTT	CASKVDANQGNCFF
TRBV24-1	-	TRBJ2-5	-	TGTGCCACCAGTGATTCGAAGTACTTTAGAAAAGAGACCCAGTACTTC	CATSDSKYFRKETQYF
TRBV3-1	-	TRBJ2-3	-	TGTGCCAGCAGCCGTCTGAGCGTTTCGACAGATACGCAGTATTTT	CASSRLSVSTDTQYF
TRBV4-3	-	TRBJ2-1	-	TGCGCCAGCAGCCCTCAGGGGCGGGGGCCCCACAATGAGCAGTTCTTC	CASSPQGRGPHNEQFF
TRBV20-1	TRBD2	TRBJ2-1	-	TGCAGTGCTAGAGATTGGTCTAGCGGGGGAGGTGACAATGAGCAGTTCTTC	CSARDWSSGGGDNEQFF
TRBV11-2	-	TRBJ1-2	few	TGTGCCAGCAGAGGCAGACAGAGCGATCCGACTAACTATGGCTACACCTTC	CASRGRQSDPTNYGYTF
TRBV7-9	-	TRBJ1-1	-	TGTGCCAGCAGTTTACAGGCGGGCGACACTGAAGCTTTCTTT	CASSLQAGDTEAFF
TRBV5-1	-	TRBJ1-3	few	TGCGCCAGCAGCTTGGGGAACCCGGACACCATATATTTT	CASSLGNPDTIYF
TRBV29-1	-	TRBJ1-1	few	TGCAGCGTTGTGTCTCCGGGGATGAACACTGAAGCTTTCTTT	CSVVSPGMNTEAFF
TRBV6-5	-	TRBJ1-1	few	TGTGCCAGCAGAACCGGGCCCTGGGGCACTGAAGCTTTCTTT	CASRTGPWGTEAFF
TRBV6-2/TRBV6-3	TRBD2	TRBJ2-7	few	TGTGCCAGCAGTTACGGAGCGGGGGGCCTCTACGAGCAGTACTTC	CASSYGAGGLYEQYF
TRBV19	TRBD1	TRBJ1-1	few	TGTGCCAGTAGTGTATCAGGGGGCATGGACACTGAAGCTTTCTTT	CASSVSGGMDTEAFF
TRBV20-1	-	TRBJ1-2	few	TGCAGTGCTAGAGTCCGGGTCAACTATGGCTACACCTTC	CSARVRVNYGYTF
TRBV7-8	-	TRBJ1-4	few	TGTGCCAGCAGCTTAGGTTGGGGGACTTACGGTGAAAAACTGTTTTTT	CASSLGWGTYGEKLFF
TRBV5-1	-	TRBJ1-1	few	TGCGCCAGCTCCCCCCGGCCGCCGAACACTGAAGCTTTCTTT	CASSPRPPNTEAFF
TRBV28	TRBD1	TRBJ2-1	-	TGTGCCAGCAGTTTGAGGGCGTTTTCCGGGACAGGGGTTTTACATGAGCAGTTCTTC	CASSLRAFSGTGVLHEQFF
TRBV7-9	-	TRBJ2-1	few	TGTGCCAGCAGCCCGCGGTCAACCATGGGCAATGAGCAGTTCTTC	CASSPRSTMGNEQFF